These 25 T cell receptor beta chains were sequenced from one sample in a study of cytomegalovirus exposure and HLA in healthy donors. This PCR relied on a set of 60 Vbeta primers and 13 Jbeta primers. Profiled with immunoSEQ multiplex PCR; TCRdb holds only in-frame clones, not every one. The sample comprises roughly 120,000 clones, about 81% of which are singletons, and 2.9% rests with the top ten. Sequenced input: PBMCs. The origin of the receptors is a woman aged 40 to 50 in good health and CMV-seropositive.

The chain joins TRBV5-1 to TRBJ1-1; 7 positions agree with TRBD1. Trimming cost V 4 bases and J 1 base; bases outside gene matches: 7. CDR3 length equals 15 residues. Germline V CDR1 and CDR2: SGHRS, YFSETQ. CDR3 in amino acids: CASSIRTGGNTEAFF. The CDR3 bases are TGCGCCAGCAGCATCCGGACAGGAGGGAACACTGAAGCTTTCTTT.

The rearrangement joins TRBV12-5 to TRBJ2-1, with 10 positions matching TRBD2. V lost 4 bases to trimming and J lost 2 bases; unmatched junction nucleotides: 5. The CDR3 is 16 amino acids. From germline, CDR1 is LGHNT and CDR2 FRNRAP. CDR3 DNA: TGTGCTAGTGGTTCAAATAGCGGGAGGCCCTACAATGAGCAGTTCTTC. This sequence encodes CASGSNSGRPYNEQFF.

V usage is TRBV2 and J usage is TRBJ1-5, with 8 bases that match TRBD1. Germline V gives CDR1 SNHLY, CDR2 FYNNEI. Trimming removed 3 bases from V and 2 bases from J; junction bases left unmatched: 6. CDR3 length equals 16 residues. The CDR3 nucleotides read TGTGCCAGCAGTGAGCAGGACAGGGCGGGCAATCAGCCCCAGCATTTT. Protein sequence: CASSEQDRAGNQPQHF.

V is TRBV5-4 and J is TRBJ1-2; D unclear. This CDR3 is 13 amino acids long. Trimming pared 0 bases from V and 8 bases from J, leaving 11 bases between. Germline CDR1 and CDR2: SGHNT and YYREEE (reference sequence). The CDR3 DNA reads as TGTGCCAGCAGCTTGGATCCGGGGAGGGGCTACACCTTC. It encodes CASSLDPGRGYTF.

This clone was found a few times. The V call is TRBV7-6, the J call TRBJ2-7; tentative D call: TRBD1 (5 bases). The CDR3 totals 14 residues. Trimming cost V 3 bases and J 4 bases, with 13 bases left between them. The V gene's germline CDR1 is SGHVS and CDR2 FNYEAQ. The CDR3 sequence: CASSFRESNYEQYF. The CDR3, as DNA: TGTGCCAGCAGCTTCAGGGAATCTAATTACGAGCAGTACTTC.

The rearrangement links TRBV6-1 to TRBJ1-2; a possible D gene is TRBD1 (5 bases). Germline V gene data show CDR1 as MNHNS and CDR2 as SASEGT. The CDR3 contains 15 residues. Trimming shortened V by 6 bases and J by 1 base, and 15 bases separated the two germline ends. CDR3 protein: CASRDLLQGNYGYTF. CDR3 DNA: TGTGCCAGCAGAGACCTTCTCCAGGGTAACTATGGCTACACCTTC.

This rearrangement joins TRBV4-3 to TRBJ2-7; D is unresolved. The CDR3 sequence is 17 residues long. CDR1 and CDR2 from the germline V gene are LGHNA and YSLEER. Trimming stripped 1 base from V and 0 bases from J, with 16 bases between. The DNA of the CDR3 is TGCGCCAGCAGCCAAGTTATGACTCTCGGCAGCTCCTACGAGCAGTACTTC. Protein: CASSQVMTLGSSYEQYF.

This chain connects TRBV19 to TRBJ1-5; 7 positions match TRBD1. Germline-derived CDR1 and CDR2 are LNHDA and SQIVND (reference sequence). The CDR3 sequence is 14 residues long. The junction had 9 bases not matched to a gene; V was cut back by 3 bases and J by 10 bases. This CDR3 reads CASSMEGTGAPQHF. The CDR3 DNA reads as TGTGCCAGTAGTATGGAAGGCACAGGGGCACCCCAGCATTTT. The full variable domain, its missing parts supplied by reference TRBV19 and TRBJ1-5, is DGGITQSPKYLFRKEGQNVTLSCEQNLNHDAMYWYRQDPGQGLRLIYYSQIVNDFQKGDIAEGYSVSREKKESFPLTVTSAQKNPTAFYLCASSMEGTGAPQHFGDGTRLSIL.

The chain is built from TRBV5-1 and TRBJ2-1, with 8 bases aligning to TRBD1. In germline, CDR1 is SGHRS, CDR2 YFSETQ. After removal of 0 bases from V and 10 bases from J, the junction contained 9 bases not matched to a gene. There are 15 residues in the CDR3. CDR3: CASSLAAGGRDEQFF. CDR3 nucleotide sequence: TGCGCCAGCAGCTTGGCGGCAGGGGGCCGGGACGAGCAGTTCTTC.

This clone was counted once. The CDR3 protein is CATSRDWSDEQYF. In nucleotides, the CDR3 is TGTGCCACCAGCAGAGATTGGAGTGACGAGCAGTACTTC. This rearrangement joins TRBV15 to TRBJ2-7; D remains ambiguous. CDR1 is LNHNV, CDR2 YYDKDF, per germline (reference sequence). The V end was cut by 0 bases, the J end by 5 bases, with 8 bases between. The CDR3 sequence is 13 residues long.

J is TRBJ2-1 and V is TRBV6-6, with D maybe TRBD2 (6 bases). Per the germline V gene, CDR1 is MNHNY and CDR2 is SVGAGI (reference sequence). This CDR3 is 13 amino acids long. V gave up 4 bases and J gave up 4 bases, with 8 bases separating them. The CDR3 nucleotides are TGTGCCAGCAGTTGGGGGGTGTACAATGAGCAGTTCTTC. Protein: CASSWGVYNEQFF.

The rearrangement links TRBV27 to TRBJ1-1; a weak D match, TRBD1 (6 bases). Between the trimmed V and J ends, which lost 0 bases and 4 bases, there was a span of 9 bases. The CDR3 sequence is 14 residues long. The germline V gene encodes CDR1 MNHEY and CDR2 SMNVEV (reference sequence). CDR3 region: CASSLSRGSTEAFF. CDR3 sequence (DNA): TGTGCCAGCAGTTTATCAAGGGGGAGCACTGAAGCTTTCTTT.

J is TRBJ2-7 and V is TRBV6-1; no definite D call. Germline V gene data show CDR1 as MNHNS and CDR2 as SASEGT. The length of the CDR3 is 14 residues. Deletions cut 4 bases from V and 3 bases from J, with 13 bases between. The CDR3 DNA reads TGTGCCAGCAGTGTTTCGGCAGCAGGCTACGAGCAGTACTTC. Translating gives CASSVSAAGYEQYF.

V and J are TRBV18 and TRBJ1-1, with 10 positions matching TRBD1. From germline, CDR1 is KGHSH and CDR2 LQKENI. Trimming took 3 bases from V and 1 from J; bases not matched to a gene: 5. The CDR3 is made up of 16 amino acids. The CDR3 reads CASSPTGQGENTEAFF. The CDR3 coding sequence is TGTGCCAGCTCACCGACTGGACAGGGGGAGAACACTGAAGCTTTCTTT.

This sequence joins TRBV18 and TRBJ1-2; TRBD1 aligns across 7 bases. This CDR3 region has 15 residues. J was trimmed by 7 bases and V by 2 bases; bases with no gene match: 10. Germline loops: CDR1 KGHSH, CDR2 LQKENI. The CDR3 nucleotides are TGTGCCAGCTCACCATCTGGACAGGTGCTGAGTGGCTACACCTTC. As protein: CASSPSGQVLSGYTF.

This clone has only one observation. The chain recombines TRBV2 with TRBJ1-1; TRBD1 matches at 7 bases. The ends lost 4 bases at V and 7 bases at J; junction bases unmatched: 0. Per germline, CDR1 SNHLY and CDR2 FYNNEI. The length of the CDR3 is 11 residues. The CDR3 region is CASSGDSEAFF. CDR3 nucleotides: TGTGCCAGCAGTGGGGACAGTGAAGCTTTCTTT.

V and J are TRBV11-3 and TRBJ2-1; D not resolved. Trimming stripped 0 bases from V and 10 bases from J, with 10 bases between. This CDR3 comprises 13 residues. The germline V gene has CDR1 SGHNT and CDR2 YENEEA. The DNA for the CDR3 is TGTGCCAGCAGCTTAGATGTGGGCCGCGAGCAGTTCTTC. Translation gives CASSLDVGREQFF. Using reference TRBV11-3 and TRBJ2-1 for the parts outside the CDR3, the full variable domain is EAGVVQSPRYKIIEKKQPVAFWCNPISGHNTLYWYLQNLGQGPELLIRYENEEAVDDSQLPKDRFSAERLKGVDSTLKIQPAELGDSAVYLCASSLDVGREQFFGPGTRLTVL.

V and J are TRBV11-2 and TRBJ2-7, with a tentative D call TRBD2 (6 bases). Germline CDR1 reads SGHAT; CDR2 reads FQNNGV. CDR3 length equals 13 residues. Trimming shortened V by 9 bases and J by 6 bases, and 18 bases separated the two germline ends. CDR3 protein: CASGRGVGREQYF. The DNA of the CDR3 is TGTGCCAGTGGCCGCGGGGTGGGTCGCGAGCAGTACTTC.

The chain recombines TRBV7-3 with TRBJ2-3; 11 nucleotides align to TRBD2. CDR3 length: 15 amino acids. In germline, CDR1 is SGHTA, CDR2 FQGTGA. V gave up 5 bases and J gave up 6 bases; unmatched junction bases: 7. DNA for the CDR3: TGTGCCAGCAGCCTACTAGCGGGAGATGGGGATACGCAGTATTTT. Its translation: CASSLLAGDGDTQYF.

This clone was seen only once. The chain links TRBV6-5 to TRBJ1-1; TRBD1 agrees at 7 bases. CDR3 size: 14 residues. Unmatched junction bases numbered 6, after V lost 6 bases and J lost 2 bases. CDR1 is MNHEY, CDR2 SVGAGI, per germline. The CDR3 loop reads CASSRRDSNTEAFF. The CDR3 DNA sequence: TGTGCCAGCAGCCGCCGGGACAGTAACACTGAAGCTTTCTTT.

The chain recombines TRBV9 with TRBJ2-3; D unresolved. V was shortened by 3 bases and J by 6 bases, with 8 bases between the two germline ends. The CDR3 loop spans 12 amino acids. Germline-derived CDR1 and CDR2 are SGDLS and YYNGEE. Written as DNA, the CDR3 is TGTGCCAGCAGCGCTGACTGGGATACGCAGTATTTT. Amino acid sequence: CASSADWDTQYF.

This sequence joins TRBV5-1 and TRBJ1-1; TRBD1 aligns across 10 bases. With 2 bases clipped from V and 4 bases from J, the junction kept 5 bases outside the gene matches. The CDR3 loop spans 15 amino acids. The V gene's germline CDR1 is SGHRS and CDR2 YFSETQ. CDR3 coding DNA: TGCGCCAGCAGCTTCCTCGGGGACAGGGGCACTGAAGCTTTCTTT. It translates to CASSFLGDRGTEAFF.

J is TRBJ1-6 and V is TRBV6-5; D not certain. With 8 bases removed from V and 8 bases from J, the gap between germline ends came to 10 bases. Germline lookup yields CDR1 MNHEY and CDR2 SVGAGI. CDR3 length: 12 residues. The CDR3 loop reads CASGLGDSPLHF. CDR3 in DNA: TGTGCCAGCGGGCTGGGAGATTCACCCCTCCACTTT.

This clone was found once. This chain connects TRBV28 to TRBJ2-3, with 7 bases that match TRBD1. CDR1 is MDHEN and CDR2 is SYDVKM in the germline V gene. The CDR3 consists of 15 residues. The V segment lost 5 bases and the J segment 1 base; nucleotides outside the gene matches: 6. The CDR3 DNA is TGTGCCAGCAGTGTGACAGGGTTAGGCACAGATACGCAGTATTTT. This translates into CASSVTGLGTDTQYF.

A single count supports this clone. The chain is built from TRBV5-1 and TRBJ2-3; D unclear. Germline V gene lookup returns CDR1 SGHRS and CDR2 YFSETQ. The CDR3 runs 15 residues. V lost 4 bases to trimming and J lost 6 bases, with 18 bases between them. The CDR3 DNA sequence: TGCGCCAGCAGCGCCGTAGTGGGCATTTCGGATACGCAGTATTTT. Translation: CASSAVVGISDTQYF.